This T cell receptor beta chain was found in a study of blood T cells in healthy people across ages. The study, taken as a whole, reports: When set beside aged donors, long-lived donors presented more naive CD4+ cells and higher diversity.

Remarks on this clonotype: The antigen remains undetermined.

This CDR3 has 15 amino acids. Trimming stripped 5 bases from V and 6 bases from J, with 19 bases between. Combining a sample-barcoded 5' primer with a J-beta primer mix, a second PCR ran for 7 to 11 cycles. TCRdb reanalysed the 5' RACE reads using MiXCR and keeps one entry per CDR3 protein. The table records approximately 800,000 distinct CDR3 sequences, roughly 25% of them present only once. The same sample was also studied in work on T cells of mothers and their children. That work adds: Input to cDNA synthesis comprised all extracted RNA, at a ratio of around 1.5 ug per 15 ul.

The receptor's source is a boy between 10 and 17 years old in good health. Sequences were obtained from blood. V gene TRBV12-3 or TRBV12-4 combines with J gene TRBJ2-5; a possible D gene is TRBD1 (6 bases). The CDR3 region has the DNA TGTGCCAGCAGTATTAGGTCCAGGGGATCGAAGACCCAGTACTTC. This translates into CASSIRSRGSKTQYF.